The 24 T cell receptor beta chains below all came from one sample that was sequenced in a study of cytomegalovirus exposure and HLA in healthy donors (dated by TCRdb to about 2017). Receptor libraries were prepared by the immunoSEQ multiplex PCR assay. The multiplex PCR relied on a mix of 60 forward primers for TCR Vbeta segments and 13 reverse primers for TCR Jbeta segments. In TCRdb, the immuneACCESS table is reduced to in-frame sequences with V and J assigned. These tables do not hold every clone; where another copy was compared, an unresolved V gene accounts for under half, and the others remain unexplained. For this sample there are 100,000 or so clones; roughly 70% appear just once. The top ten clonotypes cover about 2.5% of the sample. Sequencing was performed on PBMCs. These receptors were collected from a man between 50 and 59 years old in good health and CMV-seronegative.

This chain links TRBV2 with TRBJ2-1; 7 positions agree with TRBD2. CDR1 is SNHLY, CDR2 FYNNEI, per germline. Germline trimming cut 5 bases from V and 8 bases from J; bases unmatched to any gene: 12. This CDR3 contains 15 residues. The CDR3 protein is CASSFVAGSDDEQFF. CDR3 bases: TGTGCCAGCAGTTTCGTAGCGGGCTCGGACGATGAGCAGTTCTTC.

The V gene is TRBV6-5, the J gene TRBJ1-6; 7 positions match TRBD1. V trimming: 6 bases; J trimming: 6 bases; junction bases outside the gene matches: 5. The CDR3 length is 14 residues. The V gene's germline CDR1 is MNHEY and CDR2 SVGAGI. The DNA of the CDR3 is TGTGCCAGCAGCCGGGACAGACTTAATTCACCCCTCCACTTT. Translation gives CASSRDRLNSPLHF.

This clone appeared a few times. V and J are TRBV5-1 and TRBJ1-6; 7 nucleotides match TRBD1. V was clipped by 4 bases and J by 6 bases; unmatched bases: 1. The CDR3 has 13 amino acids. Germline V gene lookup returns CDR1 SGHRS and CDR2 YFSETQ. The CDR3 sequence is CASSRDSNSPLHF. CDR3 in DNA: TGCGCCAGCAGCCGGGACAGTAATTCACCCCTCCACTTT.

The CDR3 spells CAWINKPATGGYGYTF. The CDR3 DNA is TGTGCCTGGATCAACAAACCGGCGACAGGGGGGTATGGCTACACCTTC. The chain combines TRBV30 with TRBJ1-2; 9 positions agree with TRBD1. V shed 4 bases, J shed 5 bases, and the junction held 14 bases outside the gene matches. The CDR3 consists of 16 residues. Germline values: CDR1 GTSNPN, CDR2 SVGIG (reference sequence).

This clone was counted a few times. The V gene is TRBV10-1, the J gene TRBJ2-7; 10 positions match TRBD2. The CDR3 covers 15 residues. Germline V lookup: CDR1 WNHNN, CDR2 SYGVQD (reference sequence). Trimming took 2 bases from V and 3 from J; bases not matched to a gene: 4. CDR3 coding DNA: TGCGCCAGCAGTGAGCCCGGGACTAGCGACTACGAGCAGTACTTC. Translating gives CASSEPGTSDYEQYF.

CDR3 in amino acids: CASRGLAGITDTQYF. CDR3 coding DNA: TGTGCCAGTAGGGGGCTAGCGGGGATCACAGATACGCAGTATTTT. The rearrangement links TRBV19 to TRBJ2-3; 9 nucleotides line up with TRBD2. The CDR3 consists of 15 residues. In germline, CDR1 is LNHDA, CDR2 SQIVND (reference sequence). V was pared by 6 bases and J by 2 bases, with 6 bases of the junction left unmatched. The entire variable domain, with the rest obtained from reference TRBV19 and TRBJ2-3, is as follows: DGGITQSPKYLFRKEGQNVTLSCEQNLNHDAMYWYRQDPGQGLRLIYYSQIVNDFQKGDIAEGYSVSREKKESFPLTVTSAQKNPTAFYLCASRGLAGITDTQYFGPGTRLTVL.

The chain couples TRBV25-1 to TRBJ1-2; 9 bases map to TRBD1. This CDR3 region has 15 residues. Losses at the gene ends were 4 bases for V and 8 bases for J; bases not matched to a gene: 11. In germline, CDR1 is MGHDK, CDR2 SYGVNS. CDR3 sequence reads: CASSAPGTGRHGYTF. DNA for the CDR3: TGTGCCAGCAGTGCTCCCGGGACAGGGCGCCACGGCTACACCTTC.

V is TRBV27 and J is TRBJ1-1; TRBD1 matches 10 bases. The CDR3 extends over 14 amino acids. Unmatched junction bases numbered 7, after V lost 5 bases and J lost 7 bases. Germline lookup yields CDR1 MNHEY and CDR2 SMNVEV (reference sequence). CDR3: CASSRRQGAGEAFF. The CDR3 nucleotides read TGTGCCAGCAGTAGACGACAGGGGGCCGGTGAAGCTTTCTTT.

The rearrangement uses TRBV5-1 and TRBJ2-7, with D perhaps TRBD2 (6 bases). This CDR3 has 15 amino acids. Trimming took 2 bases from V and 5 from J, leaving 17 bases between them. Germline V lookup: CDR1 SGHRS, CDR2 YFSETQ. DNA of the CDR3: TGCGCCAGCAGCTTACCCCGGGACTCCGTTCACGAGCAGTACTTC. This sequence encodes CASSLPRDSVHEQYF.

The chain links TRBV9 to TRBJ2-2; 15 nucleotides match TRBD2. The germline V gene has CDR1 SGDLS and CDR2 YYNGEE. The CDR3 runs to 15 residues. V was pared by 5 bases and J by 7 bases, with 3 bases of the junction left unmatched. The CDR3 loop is CASRRTSGGGGELFF. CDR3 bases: TGTGCCAGCAGACGGACTAGCGGGGGGGGCGGGGAGCTGTTTTTT.

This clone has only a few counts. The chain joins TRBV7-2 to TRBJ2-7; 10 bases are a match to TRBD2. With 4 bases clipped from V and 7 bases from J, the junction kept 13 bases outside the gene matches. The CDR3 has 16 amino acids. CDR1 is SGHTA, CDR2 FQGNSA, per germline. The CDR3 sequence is CASSSRGKLAGEEQYF. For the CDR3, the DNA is TGTGCCAGCAGCTCGAGGGGGAAGCTAGCGGGGGAAGAGCAGTACTTC.

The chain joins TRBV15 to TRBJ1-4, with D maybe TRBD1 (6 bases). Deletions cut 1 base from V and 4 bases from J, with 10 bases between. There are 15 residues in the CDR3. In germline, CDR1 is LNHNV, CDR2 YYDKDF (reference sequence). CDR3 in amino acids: CATSRADSFNEKLFF. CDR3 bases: TGTGCCACCAGCAGAGCGGACAGTTTTAATGAAAAACTGTTTTTT.

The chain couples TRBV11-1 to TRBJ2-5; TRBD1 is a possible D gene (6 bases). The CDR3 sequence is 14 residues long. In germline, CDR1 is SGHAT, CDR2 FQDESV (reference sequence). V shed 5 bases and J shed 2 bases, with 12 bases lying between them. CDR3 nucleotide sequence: TGTGCCAGCAGCACGGACAGTTGGCAAGAGACCCAGTACTTC. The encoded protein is CASSTDSWQETQYF.

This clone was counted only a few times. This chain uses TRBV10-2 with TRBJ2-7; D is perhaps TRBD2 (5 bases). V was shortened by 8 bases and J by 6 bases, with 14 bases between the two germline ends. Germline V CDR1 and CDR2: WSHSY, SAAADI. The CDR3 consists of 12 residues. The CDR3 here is CASSETSAEQYF. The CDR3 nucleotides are TGCGCCAGCTCTGAAACTAGTGCCGAGCAGTACTTC.

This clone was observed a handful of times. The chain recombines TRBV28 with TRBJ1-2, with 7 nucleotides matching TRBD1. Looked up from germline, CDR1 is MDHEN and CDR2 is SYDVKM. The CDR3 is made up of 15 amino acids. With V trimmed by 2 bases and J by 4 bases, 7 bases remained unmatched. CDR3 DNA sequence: TGTGCCAGCAGTTTAGGACAGGACGGCCTCTATGGCTACACCTTC. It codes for CASSLGQDGLYGYTF.

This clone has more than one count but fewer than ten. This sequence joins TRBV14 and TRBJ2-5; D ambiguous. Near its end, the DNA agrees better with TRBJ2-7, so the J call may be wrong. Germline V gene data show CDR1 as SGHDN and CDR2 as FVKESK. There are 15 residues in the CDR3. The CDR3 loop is CASSQNHVTYYEQYF. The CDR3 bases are TGTGCCAGCAGCCAGAACCATGTAACCTACTACGAGCAGTACTTC.

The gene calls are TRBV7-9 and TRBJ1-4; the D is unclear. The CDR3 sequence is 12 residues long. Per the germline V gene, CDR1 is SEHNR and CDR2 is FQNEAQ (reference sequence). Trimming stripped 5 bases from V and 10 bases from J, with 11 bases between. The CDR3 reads CASSRAAGKLFF. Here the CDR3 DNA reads TGTGCCAGCAGCCGAGCGGCGGGAAAACTGTTTTTT.

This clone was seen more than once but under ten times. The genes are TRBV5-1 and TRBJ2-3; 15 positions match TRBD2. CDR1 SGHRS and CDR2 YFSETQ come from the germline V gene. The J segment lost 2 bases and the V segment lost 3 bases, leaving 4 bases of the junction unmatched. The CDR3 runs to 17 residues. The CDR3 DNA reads TGCGCCAGCAGCTCCGGGACTAGCGGGGGGACCACAGATACGCAGTATTTT. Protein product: CASSSGTSGGTTDTQYF.

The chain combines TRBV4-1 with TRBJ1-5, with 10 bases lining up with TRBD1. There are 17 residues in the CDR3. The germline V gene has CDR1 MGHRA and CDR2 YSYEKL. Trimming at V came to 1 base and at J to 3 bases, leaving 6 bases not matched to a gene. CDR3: CASSQVQTGGFNQPQHF. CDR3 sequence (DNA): TGCGCCAGCAGCCAAGTCCAGACAGGGGGCTTCAATCAGCCCCAGCATTTT.

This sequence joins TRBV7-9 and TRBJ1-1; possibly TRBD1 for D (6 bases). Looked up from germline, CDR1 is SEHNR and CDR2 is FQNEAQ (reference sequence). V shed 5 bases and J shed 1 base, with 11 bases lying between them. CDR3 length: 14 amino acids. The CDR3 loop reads CASSLQGQNTEAFF. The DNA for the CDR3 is TGTGCCAGCAGCCTTCAGGGGCAGAACACTGAAGCTTTCTTT.

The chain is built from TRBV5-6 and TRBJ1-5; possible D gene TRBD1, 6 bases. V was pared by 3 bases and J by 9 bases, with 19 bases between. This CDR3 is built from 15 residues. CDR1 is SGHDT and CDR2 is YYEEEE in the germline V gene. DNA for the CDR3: TGTGCCAGCAGCTCAACAGGGCTAGCGGCTCGGCCCCAGCATTTT. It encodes CASSSTGLAARPQHF. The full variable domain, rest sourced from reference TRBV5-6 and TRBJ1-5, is DAGVTQSPTHLIKTRGQQVTLRCSPKSGHDTVSWYQQALGQGPQFIFQYYEEEERQRGNFPDRFSGHQFPNYSSELNVNALLLGDSALYLCASSSTGLAARPQHFGDGTRLSIL.

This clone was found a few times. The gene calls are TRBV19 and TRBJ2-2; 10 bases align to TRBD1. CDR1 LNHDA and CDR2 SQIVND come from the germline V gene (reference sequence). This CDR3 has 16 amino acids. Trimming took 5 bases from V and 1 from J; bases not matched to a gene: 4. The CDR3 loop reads CASSPWTGGNTGELFF. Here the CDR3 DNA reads TGTGCCAGTAGTCCCTGGACAGGGGGGAACACCGGGGAGCTGTTTTTT.

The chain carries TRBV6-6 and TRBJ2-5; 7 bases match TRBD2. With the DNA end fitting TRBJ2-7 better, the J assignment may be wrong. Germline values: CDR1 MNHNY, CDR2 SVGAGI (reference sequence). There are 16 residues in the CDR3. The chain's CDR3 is CASSYASNVREYEQYF. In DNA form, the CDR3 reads TGTGCCAGCAGTTACGCTAGTAACGTGCGGGAGTACGAGCAGTACTTC.

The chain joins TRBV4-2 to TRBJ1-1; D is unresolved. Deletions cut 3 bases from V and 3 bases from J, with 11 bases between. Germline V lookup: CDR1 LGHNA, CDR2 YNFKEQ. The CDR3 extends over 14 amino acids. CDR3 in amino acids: CASSQSGIDTEAFF. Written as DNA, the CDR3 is TGTGCCAGCAGCCAGTCGGGAATCGACACTGAAGCTTTCTTT.